This T cell receptor (beta chain) was profiled in a study of T cells in Graves' hyperthyroidism and ophthalmopathy. Germline-derived CDR1 and CDR2 are SNHLY and FYNNEI. The CDR3 has 19 residues. The V gene end was trimmed by 4 bases and the J gene end by 0 bases; junction bases not matched to a gene: 12. In its sample, this clonotype was seen many times. Amplification targeted TCR beta CDR3 regions from RNA transcripts. During a first-round RT-PCR of the TCR CDR3, the HTBI primer set was used. MiXCR, run by TCRdb on the multiplex PCR reads, gives a single entry per CDR3 protein. The sample carries 500,000 to 600,000 distinct CDR3 sequences, 16% recorded once.

This chain links TRBV2 with TRBJ2-7; 13 nucleotides align to TRBD2. The sequence came from a young woman with Graves' hyperthyroidism. The sample taken for sequencing was blood. This CDR3 reads CASSGFPGTSGKNSYEQYF. The CDR3 coding sequence is TGTGCCAGCAGTGGGTTCCCCGGGACTAGCGGGAAAAACTCCTACGAGCAGTACTTC.